These 14 T cell receptor beta chains came from one sample sequenced in a study of T cells in Graves' hyperthyroidism and ophthalmopathy. The source material, RNA transcripts, was used to amplify TCR beta CDR3 regions. TCR CDR3 underwent first-round RT-PCR with the HTBI primer set. TCRdb reprocessed the multiplex PCR reads via MiXCR and lists one record per CDR3 protein. This table holds a few hundred thousand distinct CDR3 sequences, around a sixth found once. The sample comprised blood. Source of these receptors: a man aged 18 to 35 with Graves' ophthalmopathy.

This clonotype was counted at least ten times. DNA of the CDR3: TGTGCCAGCAGTGAAAGGTGGGAGGGTACGCAGTATTTT. Translated: CASSERWEGTQYF. The V and J genes are TRBV2 and TRBJ2-3; 7 bases align to TRBD2. V gave up 2 bases and J gave up 8 bases; unmatched junction bases: 4. CDR1 and CDR2 (germline): SNHLY, FYNNEI. The CDR3 totals 13 residues.

This clonotype was counted a few times. The J gene is TRBJ1-2, the V gene TRBV2; the match to TRBD1 covers 8 bases. J gave up 8 bases and V 3 bases, and 5 bases lay outside the gene matches. This CDR3 has 13 amino acids. CDR1 and CDR2 from the germline V gene are SNHLY and FYNNEI. The CDR3: CASSDRGLGGYTF. In DNA, the CDR3 is TGTGCCAGCAGTGACAGGGGGCTAGGGGGCTACACCTTC.

The rearrangement links TRBV12-3 or TRBV12-4 to TRBJ1-3; no clear D gene. This CDR3 has 14 residues. V was clipped by 3 bases and J by 2 bases, with 8 bases between them. CDR3 DNA: TGTGCCAGCAGTTTCGCGCTAACTGGAAACACCATATATTTT. Translation: CASSFALTGNTIYF.

This clonotype was seen a handful of times. The rearrangement joins TRBV27 to TRBJ1-3; tentatively, D is TRBD1 (5 bases). Trimming cost V 6 bases and J 4 bases, with 16 bases left between them. Germline V gene sequence: CDR1 MNHEY, CDR2 SMNVEV (reference sequence). The CDR3 has 15 residues. Here the CDR3 reads CASSRDRGVGNTIYF. For the CDR3, the DNA is TGTGCCAGCAGCCGGGACCGAGGGGTGGGAAACACCATATATTTT.

The V and J genes are TRBV25-1 and TRBJ2-6, with D tentatively TRBD2 (6 bases). The CDR3 has 16 amino acids. The V end lost 1 base, the J end lost 1 base, and 8 bases lay between the germline ends. Germline V gene sequence: CDR1 MGHDK, CDR2 SYGVNS. The CDR3 protein is CASSEFRGSGANVLTF. CDR3 coding DNA: TGTGCCAGCAGTGAATTCCGGGGGTCTGGGGCCAACGTCCTGACTTTC.

This clonotype was detected many times. This chain links TRBV6-2 or TRBV6-3 with TRBJ1-2; a weak D match, TRBD1 (6 bases). CDR1 and CDR2 (germline): MNHEY, SVGEGT. V shed 6 bases and J shed 10 bases, with 24 bases lying between them. CDR3 length: 15 residues. In DNA form, the CDR3 reads TGTGCCAGCAGCTCCCCCGGGGCCGGACGGACAGACTACACCTTC. Its translation is CASSSPGAGRTDYTF.

The chain couples TRBV29-1 to TRBJ2-5; 10 positions agree with TRBD1. The germline CDR1 and CDR2 sequences are SQVTM and ANQGSEA. This CDR3 region has 14 residues. V was clipped by 6 bases and J by 5 bases; unmatched bases: 9. The CDR3 DNA sequence: TGCAGCGTCCGGGACAGGGGATCGGTGGAGACCCAGTACTTC. Translation: CSVRDRGSVETQYF.

This clonotype was recorded at least ten times. The chain links TRBV3-1 to TRBJ2-1, with a weak D call TRBD1 (5 bases). Trimming removed 4 bases from V and 8 bases from J, with 9 bases in between. CDR1 LGHDT and CDR2 YNNKEL come from the germline V gene (reference sequence). The CDR3 spans 12 residues. The CDR3 region has the DNA TGTGCCAGCAGCCTTGCAGGGTATGAGCAGTTCTTC. This codes for CASSLAGYEQFF.

CDR3 coding DNA: TGCGCCAGTCGAGCCCCGGGACAGGGGAATAACTATGGCTACACCTTC. This encodes CASRAPGQGNNYGYTF. The chain combines TRBV4-1 with TRBJ1-2, with 10 bases aligning to TRBD1. The CDR3 length is 16 residues. Germline CDR1 is MGHRA and CDR2 is YSYEKL. Trimming at V came to 9 bases and at J to 1 base, leaving 11 bases not matched to a gene.

This clonotype was observed once. The chain is built from TRBV2 and TRBJ1-1; 8 nucleotides line up with TRBD1. Trimming took 7 bases from V and 3 from J; bases not matched to a gene: 4. The CDR3 is 13 residues long. Germline CDR1 SNHLY, CDR2 FYNNEI. The CDR3 loop is CASNPTGDTEAFF. The CDR3 nucleotides are TGTGCCAGCAACCCGACAGGGGACACTGAAGCTTTCTTT.

There are many counts of this clonotype. This rearrangement joins TRBV12-3 or TRBV12-4 to TRBJ1-3; no firm D call. Between the trimmed V and J ends, which lost 7 bases and 0 bases, there was a span of 16 bases. There are 16 residues in the CDR3. CDR3 residues: CASNGGGRRSGNTIYF. CDR3 DNA sequence: TGTGCCAGCAACGGAGGAGGGCGACGCTCTGGAAACACCATATATTTT.

The chain couples TRBV6-1 to TRBJ2-5, with a tentative D call TRBD1 (6 bases). The CDR3 is 13 residues long. The V end lost 8 bases, the J end lost 0 bases, and 10 bases lay between the germline ends. Germline assignment: CDR1 MNHNS and CDR2 SASEGT. The CDR3 sequence is CASAGTNQETQYF. DNA for the CDR3: TGTGCCAGCGCCGGGACAAACCAAGAGACCCAGTACTTC.

The rearrangement uses TRBV19 and TRBJ1-1; possible D gene TRBD1, 5 bases. The germline CDR1 and CDR2 sequences are LNHDA and SQIVND (reference sequence). Trimming took off 9 bases at V and 1 base at J, with 12 bases between the two ends. This CDR3 is built from 13 residues. CDR3 amino acids: CASHSGPNTEAFF. CDR3 in DNA: TGTGCCAGCCACTCAGGGCCGAACACTGAAGCTTTCTTT.

This clonotype was seen at least ten times. The J gene is TRBJ1-6, the V gene TRBV3-1; no clear D. V was pared by 0 bases and J by 8 bases, with 8 bases between. The CDR3 has 14 residues. Germline V gives CDR1 LGHDT, CDR2 YNNKEL (reference sequence). DNA for the CDR3: TGTGCCAGCAGCCAAGATGGGTTGTATTCACCCCTCCACTTT. This sequence encodes CASSQDGLYSPLHF. Together with reference TRBV3-1 and TRBJ1-6, the CDR3 gives the full variable domain: DTAVSQTPKYLVTQMGNDKSIKCEQNLGHDTMYWYKQDSKKFLKIMFSYNNKELIINETVPNRFSPKSPDKAHLNLHINSLELGDSAVYFCASSQDGLYSPLHFGNGTRLTVT.